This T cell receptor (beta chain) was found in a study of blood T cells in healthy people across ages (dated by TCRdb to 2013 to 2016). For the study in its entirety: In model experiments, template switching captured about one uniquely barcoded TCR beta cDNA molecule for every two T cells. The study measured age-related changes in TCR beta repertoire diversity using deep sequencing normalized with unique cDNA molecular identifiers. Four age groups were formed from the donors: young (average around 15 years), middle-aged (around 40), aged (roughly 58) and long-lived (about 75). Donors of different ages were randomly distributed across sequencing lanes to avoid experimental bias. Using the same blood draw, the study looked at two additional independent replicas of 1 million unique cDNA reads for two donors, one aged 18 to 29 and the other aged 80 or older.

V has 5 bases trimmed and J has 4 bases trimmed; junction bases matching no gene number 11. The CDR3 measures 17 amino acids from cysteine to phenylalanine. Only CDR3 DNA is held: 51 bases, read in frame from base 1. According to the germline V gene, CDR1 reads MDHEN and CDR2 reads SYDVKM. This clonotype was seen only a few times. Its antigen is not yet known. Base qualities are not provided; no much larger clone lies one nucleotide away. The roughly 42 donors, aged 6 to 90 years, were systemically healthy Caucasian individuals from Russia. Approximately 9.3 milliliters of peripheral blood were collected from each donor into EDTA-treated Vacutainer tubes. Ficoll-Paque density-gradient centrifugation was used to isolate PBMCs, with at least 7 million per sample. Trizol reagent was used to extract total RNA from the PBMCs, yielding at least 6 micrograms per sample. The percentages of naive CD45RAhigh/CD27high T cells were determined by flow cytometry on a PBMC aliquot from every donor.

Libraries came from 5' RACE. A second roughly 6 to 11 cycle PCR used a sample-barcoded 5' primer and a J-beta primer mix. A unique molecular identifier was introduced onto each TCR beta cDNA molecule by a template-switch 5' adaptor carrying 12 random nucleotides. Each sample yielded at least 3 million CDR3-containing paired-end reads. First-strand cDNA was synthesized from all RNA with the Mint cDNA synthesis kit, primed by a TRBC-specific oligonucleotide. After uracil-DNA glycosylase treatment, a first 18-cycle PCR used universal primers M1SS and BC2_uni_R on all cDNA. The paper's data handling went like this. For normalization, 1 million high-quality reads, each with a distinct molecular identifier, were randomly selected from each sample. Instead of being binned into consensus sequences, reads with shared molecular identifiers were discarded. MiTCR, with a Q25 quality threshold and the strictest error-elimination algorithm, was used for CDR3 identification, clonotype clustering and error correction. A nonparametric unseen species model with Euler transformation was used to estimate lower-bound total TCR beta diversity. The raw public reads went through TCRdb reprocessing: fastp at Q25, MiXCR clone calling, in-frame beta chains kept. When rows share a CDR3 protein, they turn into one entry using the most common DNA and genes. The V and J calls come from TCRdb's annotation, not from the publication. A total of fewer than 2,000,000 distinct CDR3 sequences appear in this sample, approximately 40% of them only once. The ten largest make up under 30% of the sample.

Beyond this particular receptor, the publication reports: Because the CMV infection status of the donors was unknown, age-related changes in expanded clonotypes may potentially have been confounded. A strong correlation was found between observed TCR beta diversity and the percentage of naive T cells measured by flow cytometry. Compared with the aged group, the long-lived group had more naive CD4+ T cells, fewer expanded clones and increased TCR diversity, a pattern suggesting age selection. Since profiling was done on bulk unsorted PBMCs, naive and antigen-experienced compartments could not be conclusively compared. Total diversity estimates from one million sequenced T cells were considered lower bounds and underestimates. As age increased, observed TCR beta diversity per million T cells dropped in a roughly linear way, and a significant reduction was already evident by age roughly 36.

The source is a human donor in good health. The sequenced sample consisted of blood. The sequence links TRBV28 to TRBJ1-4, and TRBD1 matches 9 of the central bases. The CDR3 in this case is CASSLSPGQGLNEKLFF. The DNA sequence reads TGTGCCAGCAGTCTGTCCCCGGGACAGGGCCTTAATGAAAAACTGTTTTTT.